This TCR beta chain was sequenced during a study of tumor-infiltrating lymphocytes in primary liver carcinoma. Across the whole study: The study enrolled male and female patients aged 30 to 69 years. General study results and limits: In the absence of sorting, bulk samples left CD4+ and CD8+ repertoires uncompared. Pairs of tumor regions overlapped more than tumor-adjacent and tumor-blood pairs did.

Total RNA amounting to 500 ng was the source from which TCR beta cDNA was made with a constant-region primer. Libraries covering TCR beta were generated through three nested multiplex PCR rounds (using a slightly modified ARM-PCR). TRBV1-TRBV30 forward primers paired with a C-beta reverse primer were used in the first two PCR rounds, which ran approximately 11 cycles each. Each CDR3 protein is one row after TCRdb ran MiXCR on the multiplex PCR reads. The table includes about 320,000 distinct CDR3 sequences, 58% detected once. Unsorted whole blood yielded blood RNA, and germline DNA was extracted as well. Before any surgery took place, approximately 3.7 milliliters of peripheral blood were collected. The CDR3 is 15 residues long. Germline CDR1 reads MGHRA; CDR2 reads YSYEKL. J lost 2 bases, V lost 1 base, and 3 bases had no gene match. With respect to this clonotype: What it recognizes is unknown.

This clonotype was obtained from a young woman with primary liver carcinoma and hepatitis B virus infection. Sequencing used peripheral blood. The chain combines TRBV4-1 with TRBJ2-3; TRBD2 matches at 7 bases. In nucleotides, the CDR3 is TGCGCCAGCAGCCAAGCTAGCGGAAACACAGATACGCAGTATTTT. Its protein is CASSQASGNTDTQYF.